This T cell receptor beta chain was observed in a study of PD-L1 blockade in urothelial cancer. Study as a whole: Patients initiated atezolizumab in the mid-2010s at 1,200 mg intravenously every 3 weeks. Once treatment had started, blood was analyzed at 3 weeks (second dose) and again at 6 weeks. A median blood sample held about 140,000 T cells and tens of thousands of unique TCRs.

Trimming removed 4 bases at V and 5 bases at J, with 17 bases between. This CDR3 has 15 residues. Germline values: CDR1 SGHAT, CDR2 FQNNGV. Time point denoted: pretreatment peripheral blood. Per-patient samples, pretreatment and on-treatment, numbered 1 to 8. Assay used: immunoSEQ multiplex PCR; TCRdb lists only in-frame clones, some missing. This table holds tens of thousands of clones, about 90% found once. This specimen consisted of PBMCs, obtained around atezolizumab (anti-PD-L1) treatment. The clonotype originates from a man aged 55 to 70 with urothelial cancer. The rearrangement links TRBV11-2 to TRBJ1-2, with D possibly TRBD1 on 5 matching bases. The CDR3 DNA follows: TGTGCCAGCAGCTCCCCTAGACAGAATCGGTATGGCTACACCTTC. Its translation is CASSSPRQNRYGYTF.